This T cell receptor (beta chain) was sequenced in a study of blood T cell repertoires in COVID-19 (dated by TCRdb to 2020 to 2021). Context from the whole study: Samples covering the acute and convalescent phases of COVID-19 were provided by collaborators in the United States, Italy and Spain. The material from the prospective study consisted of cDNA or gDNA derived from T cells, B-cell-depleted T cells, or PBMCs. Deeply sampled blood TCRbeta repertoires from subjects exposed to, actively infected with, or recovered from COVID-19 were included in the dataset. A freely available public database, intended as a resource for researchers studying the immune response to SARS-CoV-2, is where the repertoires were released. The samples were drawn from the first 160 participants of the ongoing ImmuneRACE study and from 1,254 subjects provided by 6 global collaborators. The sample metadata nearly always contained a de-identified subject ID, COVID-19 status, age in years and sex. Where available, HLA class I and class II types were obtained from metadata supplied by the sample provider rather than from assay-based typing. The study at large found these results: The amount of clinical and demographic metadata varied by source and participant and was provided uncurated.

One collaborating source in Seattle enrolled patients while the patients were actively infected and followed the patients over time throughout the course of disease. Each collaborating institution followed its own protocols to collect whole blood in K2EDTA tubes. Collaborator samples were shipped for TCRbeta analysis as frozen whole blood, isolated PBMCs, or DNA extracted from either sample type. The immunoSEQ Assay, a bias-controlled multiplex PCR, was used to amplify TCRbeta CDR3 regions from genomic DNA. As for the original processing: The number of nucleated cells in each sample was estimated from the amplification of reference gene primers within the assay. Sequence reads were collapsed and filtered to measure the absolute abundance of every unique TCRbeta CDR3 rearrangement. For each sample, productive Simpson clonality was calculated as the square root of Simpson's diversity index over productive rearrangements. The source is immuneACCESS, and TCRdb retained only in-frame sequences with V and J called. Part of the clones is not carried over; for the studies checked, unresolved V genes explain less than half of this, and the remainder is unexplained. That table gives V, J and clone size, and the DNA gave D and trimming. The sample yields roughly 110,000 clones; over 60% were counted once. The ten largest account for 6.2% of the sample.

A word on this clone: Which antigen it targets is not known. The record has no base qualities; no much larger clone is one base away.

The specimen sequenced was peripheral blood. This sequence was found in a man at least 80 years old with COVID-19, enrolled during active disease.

The CDR3 corresponds to CASSPPGTSGSNEQFF. DNA sequence: TGTGCCAGCTCACCACCGGGGACTAGCGGGAGCAATGAGCAGTTCTTC. The chain was built from TRBV18 and TRBJ2-1, and 14 bases in between align with TRBD2. V has 0 bases trimmed and J has 6 bases trimmed; junction bases matching no gene number 1. Reading from cysteine to phenylalanine, the CDR3 counts 16 amino acids. CDR3 DNA only is kept here, 48 bases in frame from base 1. CDR1 KGHSH and CDR2 LQKENI are derived from the germline V gene.